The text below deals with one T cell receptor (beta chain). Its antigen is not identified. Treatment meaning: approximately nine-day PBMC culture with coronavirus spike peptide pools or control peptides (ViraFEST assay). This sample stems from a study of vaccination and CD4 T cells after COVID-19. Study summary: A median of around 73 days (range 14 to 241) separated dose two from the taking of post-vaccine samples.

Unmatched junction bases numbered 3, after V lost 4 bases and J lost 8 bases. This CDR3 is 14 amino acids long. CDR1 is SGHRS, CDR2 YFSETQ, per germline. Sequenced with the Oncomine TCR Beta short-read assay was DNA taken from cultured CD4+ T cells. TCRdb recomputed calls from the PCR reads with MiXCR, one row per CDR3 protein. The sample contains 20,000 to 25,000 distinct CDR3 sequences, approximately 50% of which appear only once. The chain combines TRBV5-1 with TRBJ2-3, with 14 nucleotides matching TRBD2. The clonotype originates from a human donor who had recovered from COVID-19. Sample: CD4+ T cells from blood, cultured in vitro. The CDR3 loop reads CASSVGLAGGTQYF. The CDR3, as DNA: TGCGCCAGCAGCGTCGGACTAGCGGGAGGTACGCAGTATTTT.